Listed here are 31 T cell receptor beta chains from one sample, sequenced in a study of T cells in women clearing cervical HPV infection. Data came from immunoSEQ multiplex PCR; TCRdb stores just in-frame clones and leaves some out. This sample's table reports 14,000 or so clones. Sequencing input: blood buffy coat. Every receptor here comes from a woman aged 18 to 75 with a cervical HPV16 infection that either progressed to CIN3+ or cleared (not recorded which).

The CDR3 region is CAISDRREGSNEQYF. CDR3 DNA (partial): TGTGCCATCAGTGACCGGCGGGAGGGTAGCAACGAG. The J gene is TRBJ2-7, the V gene TRBV10-3, with 9 bases that match TRBD2. Read sequence stops 3 residues before the CDR3 end, and the germline J gene provides the missing end. In germline, CDR1 is ENHRY, CDR2 SYGVKD. The CDR3 sequence is 15 residues long. V lost 3 bases, J lost 5 bases, and 8 bases stayed unmatched.

On this clone: The CDR3 end lies 3 residues beyond the end of the read and is filled in from the germline J gene. The chain recombines TRBV28 with TRBJ1-6; unclear D gene. The CDR3 sequence is 13 residues long. With 1 base removed from V and 10 bases from J, the gap between germline ends came to 8 bases. Germline CDR1 and CDR2: MDHEN and SYDVKM. Partial CDR3 DNA: TGTGCCAGCAGTTTATTTGCGGGGTCACCC. Translated: CASSLFAGSP. The CDR3 as a whole reads CASSLFAGSPLHF.

Details on this clone: The CDR3 extends 3 residues past the end of the read, so its final part is completed from the germline J gene. Other DNA sequences from this sample encode an identical CDR3 as well. The chain joins TRBV20-1 to TRBJ2-3, with 8 bases lining up with TRBD1. The CDR3 is made up of 15 amino acids. Germline-derived CDR1 and CDR2 are DFQATT and SNEGSKA (reference sequence). V trimming: 2 bases; J trimming: 1 base; junction bases outside the gene matches: 5. CDR3: CSARSGTGRTDTQYF. CDR3 DNA (partial): TGCAGTGCTAGATCAGGGACAGGACGCACAGATACG.

On this clone itself: The sequenced fragment ends 3 residues before the CDR3 boundary, so the rest is inferred from the germline J gene. The chain joins TRBV20-1 to TRBJ2-1, with TRBD2 matching over 10 bases. There are 19 residues in the CDR3. The V gene end was trimmed by 1 base and the J gene end by 9 bases; junction bases not matched to a gene: 21. From germline, CDR1 is DFQATT and CDR2 SNEGSKA (reference sequence). The DNA read from the CDR3 is TGCAGTGCTAGAGGCTGGGGGGCTAGCGGGAGAGGCATGTACGGTGAG. As protein: CSARGWGASGRGMYGE. The full CDR3 reads CSARGWGASGRGMYGEQFF.

As concerns this clone: The read terminates 3 residues before the CDR3 end, so the remaining end is supplied by the germline J gene. This rearrangement joins TRBV5-4 to TRBJ1-1; the D gene is possibly TRBD1 (6 bases). Trimming cost V 4 bases and J 3 bases, with 10 bases left between them. Germline CDR1 and CDR2: SGHNT and YYREEE (reference sequence). This CDR3 has 13 residues. The CDR3 spells CASSAGGHTEAFF. Partial CDR3 DNA: TGTGCCAGCAGCGCGGGGGGGCACACTGAA.

A word on this clone: The read ends 3 residues before the CDR3 terminus; that terminus is restored from the germline J gene. J is TRBJ2-1 and V is TRBV20-1, with D perhaps matching TRBD2 (6 bases). V shed 0 bases and J shed 3 bases, with 12 bases lying between them. The CDR3 contains 15 residues. Germline loops: CDR1 DFQATT, CDR2 SNEGSKA (reference sequence). Incomplete CDR3 DNA: TGCAGTGCTAGAGATTGGACTAACCACTACAATGAG. As protein: CSARDWTNHYNE. The entire CDR3 protein reads CSARDWTNHYNEQFF.

Its frequency marks this clone as medium-sized. The CDR3 extends 3 residues past the end of the read, so its final part is completed from the germline J gene. V is TRBV20-1 and J is TRBJ2-2; TRBD1 agrees at 8 bases. This CDR3 has 15 amino acids. Germline V gene sequence: CDR1 DFQATT, CDR2 SNEGSKA (reference sequence). Losses at the gene ends were 1 base for V and 3 bases for J; bases not matched to a gene: 4. Partial CDR3 DNA: TGCAGTGCTAGAGGAACGACAGGGGACACCGGGGAG. The encoded protein is CSARGTTGDTGE. The full CDR3 sequence reads CSARGTTGDTGELFF.

This clone is deemed medium-sized (0.01 to 0.1%) by its frequency. The DNA read from the CDR3 is TGTGCCAGCAGCCTCCTAGAGGGGAAACAAAACATT. Protein product: CASSLLEGKQNI. The full CDR3 protein reads CASSLLEGKQNIQYF. This chain joins TRBV7-3 and TRBJ2-4; the D call may be TRBD1 or TRBD2 (5 bases each). The CDR3 end is not reached by the read, which stops 3 residues before it; the germline J gene fills it in. Trimming cost V 5 bases and J 5 bases, with 16 bases left between them. Germline lookup yields CDR1 SGHTA and CDR2 FQGTGA. This CDR3 is 15 amino acids long.

CDR3 in amino acids: CASSTVGLANEQFF. The part of the CDR3 DNA that was read is TGTGCCAGTAGTACAGTGGGACTAGCGAATGAG. This rearrangement joins TRBV19 to TRBJ2-1; 10 positions agree with TRBD2. The read ends 3 residues before the CDR3 terminus; that terminus is restored from the germline J gene. The junction had 4 bases not matched to a gene; V was cut back by 4 bases and J by 7 bases. Germline V lookup: CDR1 LNHDA, CDR2 SQIVND (reference sequence). This CDR3 is built from 14 residues.

About this clone: With the read ending 3 residues before the CDR3 end, the germline J gene is used to fill in that end. The chain joins TRBV20-1 to TRBJ2-7; TRBD1 aligns across 9 bases. V trimming: 4 bases; J trimming: 1 base; junction bases outside the gene matches: 8. The germline V gene encodes CDR1 DFQATT and CDR2 SNEGSKA (reference sequence). The CDR3 has 15 residues. Partial CDR3 DNA: TGCAGTGCTATATCAGGGACAGGGATTTCCTACGAG. This codes for CSAISGTGISYE. In full, the CDR3 is CSAISGTGISYEQYF.

In regard to this clone: The read halts 3 residues ahead of the CDR3 end, with the missing end drawn from the germline J gene. The J gene is TRBJ2-1, the V gene TRBV5-1, with TRBD2 matching 16 bases. The V segment lost 4 bases and the J segment 6 bases; nucleotides outside the gene matches: 13. In germline, CDR1 is SGHRS, CDR2 YFSETQ. The CDR3 is made up of 19 amino acids. The chain's CDR3 is CASSPGTSGREHRSNEQFF. Incomplete CDR3 DNA: TGCGCCAGCAGCCCGGGGACTAGCGGGAGGGAACACAGAAGCAATGAG.

This chain's CDR3 is CSALTPRQNYGYTF. CDR3 bases read: TGCAGTGCCCTAACCCCCCGACAGAACTATGGC. V and J are TRBV20-1 and TRBJ1-2; a possible D gene is TRBD1 (5 bases). Sequencing ends 3 residues short of the CDR3 end; the germline J gene provides the rest. Germline V lookup: CDR1 DFQATT, CDR2 SNEGSKA (reference sequence). The CDR3 consists of 14 residues. The germline V and J ends were trimmed by 6 bases and 2 bases, with 16 bases remaining between them.

The CDR3 sequence is CASSAGQGVYDYTF. The part of the CDR3 DNA that was read is TGTGCCAGCAGCGCCGGACAGGGGGTCTACGAC. The chain has TRBV5-6 and TRBJ1-2, with 10 positions matching TRBD1. The sequenced fragment ends 3 residues before the CDR3 boundary, so the rest is inferred from the germline J gene. CDR1 is SGHDT and CDR2 is YYEEEE in the germline V gene. The CDR3 loop spans 14 amino acids.

In the case of this clone: The read finishes 3 residues shy of the CDR3 end, and the germline J gene is used to complete it. The chain couples TRBV20-1 to TRBJ2-5, with 12 bases lining up with TRBD2. Germline CDR1 and CDR2: DFQATT and SNEGSKA (reference sequence). The CDR3 consists of 16 residues. CDR3 in amino acids: CSARAGTSGFTDTQYF. The CDR3 DNA, read in part, is TGCAGTGCTAGAGCCGGGACTAGCGGGTTCACAGATACC.

As for this clone: The read gets to within 3 residues of the CDR3 end, and the germline J gene fills in the rest. The chain couples TRBV7-2 to TRBJ1-2; a weak D match, TRBD1 (5 bases). Germline CDR1 reads SGHTA; CDR2 reads FQGNSA. The CDR3 runs to 12 residues. CDR3 residues: CASRRLGGSYTF. CDR3 DNA, as far as it was read: TGTGCCAGCAGGAGACTGGGGGGGTCC.

Concerning this clone itself: The read ends 3 residues shy of where the CDR3 ends; the end is completed using the germline J gene. This chain connects TRBV7-2 to TRBJ1-2, with D possibly being TRBD1 (5 bases). Germline lookup yields CDR1 SGHTA and CDR2 FQGNSA. There are 15 residues in the CDR3. The CDR3 here is CASSKGLAPTDTYTF. CDR3 DNA, as far as it was read: TGTGCCAGCAGCAAGGGGCTAGCGCCCACAGATACC.

Worth noting for this clone: The read finishes 3 residues shy of the CDR3 end, and the germline J gene is used to complete it. The chain carries TRBV7-9 and TRBJ2-3; D gene ambiguous. Germline V gene data show CDR1 as SEHNR and CDR2 as FQNEAQ (reference sequence). CDR3 length: 13 amino acids. CDR3 sequence: CASSRLLQETQYF. The sequenced CDR3 bases are TGTGCCAGCAGCCGACTGTTACAAGAGACG.

Note on this clone: The CDR3 extends 3 residues past the end of the read, so its final part is completed from the germline J gene. Different DNA sequences within this sample yield the same CDR3. The rearrangement joins TRBV7-9 to TRBJ2-2, with TRBD1 identical over 8 bases. Germline CDR1 reads SEHNR; CDR2 reads FQNEAQ (reference sequence). There are 15 residues in the CDR3. The junction had 5 bases not matched to a gene; V was cut back by 6 bases and J by 2 bases. The CDR3 region is CASRPGQANTGELFF. CDR3 DNA (partial): TGTGCCAGCAGGCCGGGACAGGCTAACACCGGGGAG.

Turning to this clone: The sequenced fragment ends 3 residues before the CDR3 boundary, so the rest is inferred from the germline J gene. The rearrangement joins TRBV7-2 to TRBJ1-5; 7 bases are a match to TRBD1. V was pared by 5 bases and J by 2 bases, with 6 bases of the junction left unmatched. The CDR3 spans 15 residues. Germline CDR1 is SGHTA and CDR2 is FQGNSA. The CDR3 here is CASSRDSSGNQPQHF. CDR3 bases read: TGTGCCAGCAGCCGGGACAGTTCGGGCAATCAGCCC.

This clone is deemed medium-sized by its frequency. The junction differs from germline at one of its ends, possibly a read error. Coverage ceases 3 residues before the CDR3 finishes, and the germline J gene fills in the end. V is TRBV6-2 or TRBV6-3 and J is TRBJ2-7; no clear D gene. The CDR3 has 15 residues. CDR1 is MNHEY and CDR2 is SVGEGT in the germline V gene. The part of the CDR3 DNA that was read is TGTGCCAGCAGTTATTCCTACTCGGTCTCCCACGAG. Translation: CASSYSYSVSHE. The whole CDR3 protein reads CASSYSYSVSHEQYF.

Worth noting for this clone: The read ends 3 residues shy of where the CDR3 ends; the end is completed using the germline J gene. This rearrangement joins TRBV19 to TRBJ2-1, with D maybe TRBD2 (5 bases). The V and J ends lost 2 bases and 0 bases respectively, with 8 bases between them. The CDR3 length is 15 residues. Per germline, CDR1 LNHDA and CDR2 SQIVND (reference sequence). The chain's CDR3 is CASSIPGSSYNEQFF. The CDR3 bases that were read are TGTGCCAGTAGTATACCGGGGAGCTCCTACAATGAG. The full variable domain, rest sourced from reference TRBV19 and TRBJ2-1, is DGGITQSPKYLFRKEGQNVTLSCEQNLNHDAMYWYRQDPGQGLRLIYYSQIVNDFQKGDIAEGYSVSREKKESFPLTVTSAQKNPTAFYLCASSIPGSSYNEQFFGPGTRLTVL.

In the case of this clone: The read ends 3 residues before the CDR3 terminus; that terminus is restored from the germline J gene. The rearrangement joins TRBV19 to TRBJ1-2, with D maybe TRBD1 (5 bases). Germline V lookup: CDR1 LNHDA, CDR2 SQIVND (reference sequence). CDR3 size: 12 residues. Trimming removed 10 bases at V and 7 bases at J, with 16 bases between. The CDR3 region is CATTRRDFGYTF. The covered CDR3 bases are TGTGCCACCACCAGGAGGGACTTTGGC.

A remark on this clone: From the germline J gene comes the end of the CDR3, since the read stops 3 residues before it. The chain links TRBV14 to TRBJ2-1; 7 positions agree with TRBD2. From germline, CDR1 is SGHDN and CDR2 FVKESK. The CDR3 covers 18 residues. V lost 2 bases and J lost 4; bases outside the gene matches: 14. Incomplete CDR3 DNA: TGTGCCAGCAGCCAAAGGGAGGGCAAGCCGACTAGTTACAATGAG. Amino acids: CASSQREGKPTSYNE. The CDR3 in its entirety is CASSQREGKPTSYNEQFF.

To note about this clone: The read gets to within 3 residues of the CDR3 end, and the germline J gene fills in the rest. The rearrangement links TRBV20-1 to TRBJ1-5; D might be TRBD1 (6 bases). The CDR3 runs to 14 residues. The V end was cut by 0 bases, the J end by 5 bases, with 11 bases between. Germline V gene data show CDR1 as DFQATT and CDR2 as SNEGSKA (reference sequence). Incomplete CDR3 DNA: TGCAGTGCTAGAGACAGGGGTCCGTATCAGCCC. Translating it yields CSARDRGPYQP. The whole CDR3 reads CSARDRGPYQPQHF.

The DNA read from the CDR3 is TGTGCCAGCAGTGAATCTTCGGGACAGAAAAACTATGGC. Amino acids: CASSESSGQKNYG. The full-length CDR3 reads as CASSESSGQKNYGYTF. The chain carries TRBV6-1 and TRBJ1-2; 7 nucleotides match TRBD1. Read data end 3 residues before the CDR3 end; the end is taken from the germline J gene. This CDR3 region has 16 residues. CDR1 MNHNS and CDR2 SASEGT come from the germline V gene. V lost 2 bases and J lost 2; bases outside the gene matches: 8.

As concerns this clone: With the read ending 3 residues before the CDR3 end, the germline J gene is used to fill in that end. This chain joins TRBV20-1 and TRBJ1-4, with 11 bases lining up with TRBD1. V was pared by 1 base and J by 10 bases, with 11 bases of the junction left unmatched. The CDR3 sequence is 16 residues long. Looked up from germline, CDR1 is DFQATT and CDR2 is SNEGSKA (reference sequence). The CDR3 is CSARGGDRGYKGKLFF. The DNA read from the CDR3 is TGCAGTGCTAGAGGGGGGGACAGGGGGTACAAAGGAAAA.

Notes on this clone: Read data end 3 residues before the CDR3 end; the end is taken from the germline J gene. The rearrangement uses TRBV12-3 or TRBV12-4 and TRBJ2-7; a possible D gene is TRBD1 (5 bases). V gave up 8 bases and J gave up 3 bases, with 14 bases separating them. CDR3 length equals 13 residues. CDR3 protein: CASSWQGRYEQYF. CDR3 DNA (partial): TGTGCCAGCTCTTGGCAGGGTCGCTACGAG.

This clone is medium-sized by frequency. The CDR3 here is CASSEMSRTGELFF. The part of the CDR3 DNA that was read is TGTGCCAGCAGTGAAATGTCTAGAACCGGGGAG. This sequence joins TRBV2 and TRBJ2-2; D gene unclear. The read is 3 residues too short to cover the CDR3 end, so that end is filled in from the germline J gene. Trimming took off 2 bases at V and 5 bases at J, with 9 bases between the two ends. Germline V gives CDR1 SNHLY, CDR2 FYNNEI. The CDR3 totals 14 residues. Drawing the rest from reference TRBV2 and TRBJ2-2, the complete variable domain is EPEVTQTPSHQVTQMGQEVILRCVPISNHLYFYWYRQILGQKVEFLVSFYNNEISEKSEIFDDQFSVERPDGSNFTLKIRSTKLEDSAMYFCASSEMSRTGELFFGEGSRLTVL.

On this clone itself: The read is 3 residues too short to cover the CDR3 end, so that end is filled in from the germline J gene. The gene calls are TRBV20-1 and TRBJ2-4; 8 bases match TRBD1. The CDR3 totals 15 residues. V was clipped by 1 base and J by 5 bases; unmatched bases: 7. In germline, CDR1 is DFQATT, CDR2 SNEGSKA (reference sequence). The sequenced part of the CDR3 DNA is TGCAGTGCTAGAGGCCTACCGGGACAGGAAAACATT. Its translation is CSARGLPGQENI. The entire CDR3 is CSARGLPGQENIQYF.

As regards this clone: The sequenced fragment ends 3 residues before the CDR3 boundary, so the rest is inferred from the germline J gene. V is TRBV20-1 and J is TRBJ1-6; TRBD1 matches at 9 bases. Losses at the gene ends were 0 bases for V and 7 bases for J; bases not matched to a gene: 4. There are 15 residues in the CDR3. CDR1 and CDR2 from the germline V gene are DFQATT and SNEGSKA (reference sequence). The CDR3 DNA, read in part, is TGCAGTGCTAGAGATGGGACAGGGAAGAATTCACCC. It codes for CSARDGTGKNSP. The whole CDR3 sequence reads CSARDGTGKNSPLHF.

As concerns this clone: The read finishes 3 residues shy of the CDR3 end, and the germline J gene is used to complete it. This chain joins TRBV19 and TRBJ2-7; D perhaps matches TRBD1 (6 bases). This CDR3 is built from 13 residues. The germline gives CDR1 LNHDA, CDR2 SQIVND (reference sequence). With 3 bases removed from V and 5 bases from J, the gap between germline ends came to 11 bases. The CDR3 DNA, read in part, is TGTGCCAGTAGTATTCAGGGGTTCGACGAG. It codes for CASSIQGFDE. The entire CDR3 reads CASSIQGFDEQYF. Looking up the rest from reference TRBV19 and TRBJ2-7 gives the full variable domain: DGGITQSPKYLFRKEGQNVTLSCEQNLNHDAMYWYRQDPGQGLRLIYYSQIVNDFQKGDIAEGYSVSREKKESFPLTVTSAQKNPTAFYLCASSIQGFDEQYFGPGTRLTVT.